Presented here are 4 T cell receptor beta chains from one specimen sequenced in a study of shared clonotypes between healthy human individuals. Method: immunoSEQ multiplex PCR; TCRdb's copy keeps in-frame clones and lacks some. The table has 800,000 to 1,200,000 clones, around 78% seen once; the top ten hold around 0.47%. The sample comprised memory CD4+ T cells from PBMCs. The subset denotes: CD45RA-negative fraction. These receptors all stem from a young man in good health. Some clones in this sample may be carry-over from other donors' samples.

The chain uses TRBV28 and TRBJ1-1, with no clear D. Germline V gene lookup returns CDR1 MDHEN and CDR2 SYDVKM. The V gene lost 6 bases and the J gene lost 6 bases, with 14 bases spanning the gap. The CDR3 contains 13 residues. As DNA, the CDR3 is TGTGCCAGCAGCGCGGGATCGTGGGCTGAAGCTTTCTTT. Translating it yields CASSAGSWAEAFF. Using reference TRBV28 and TRBJ1-1 for the parts outside the CDR3, the full variable domain is DVKVTQSSRYLVKRTGEKVFLECVQDMDHENMFWYRQDPGLGLRLIYFSYDVKMKEKGDIPEGYSVSREKKERFSLILESASTNQTSMYLCASSAGSWAEAFFGQGTRLTVV.

The rearrangement links TRBV19 to TRBJ2-6; D perhaps matches TRBD2 (5 bases). V shed 7 bases and J shed 0 bases, with 16 bases lying between them. The length of the CDR3 is 17 residues. Looked up from germline, CDR1 is LNHDA and CDR2 is SQIVND (reference sequence). The CDR3 is CASTSPPGSSGANVLTF. CDR3 DNA: TGTGCCAGTACCTCTCCCCCGGGGAGCTCTGGGGCCAACGTCCTGACTTTC.

This chain links TRBV18 with TRBJ2-5; 8 bases align to TRBD1. V lost 4 bases, J lost 5 bases, and 9 bases stayed unmatched. CDR1 is KGHSH, CDR2 LQKENI, per germline. The CDR3 is 15 residues long. Written as DNA, the CDR3 is TGTGCCAGCTCACTATGGACAGGGCAGGGCGAGACCCAGTACTTC. It yields the protein CASSLWTGQGETQYF. Supplemented by reference TRBV18 and TRBJ2-5, the full variable domain reads NAGVMQNPRHLVRRRGQEARLRCSPMKGHSHVYWYRQLPEEGLKFMVYLQKENIIDESGMPKERFSAEFPKEGPSILRIQQVVRGDSAAYFCASSLWTGQGETQYFGPGTRLLVL.

V gene TRBV10-3 combines with J gene TRBJ2-3, with unresolved D. CDR3 length equals 14 residues. V was pared by 0 bases and J by 4 bases, with 8 bases between. Germline V gives CDR1 ENHRY, CDR2 SYGVKD. CDR3 bases: TGTGCCATCAGTGAGTCGGGTAGGCCAGATACGCAGTATTTT. This sequence encodes CAISESGRPDTQYF.